This T cell receptor beta chain came from a study of T cells in women clearing cervical HPV infection. In the study overall: Controls were women whose single incident HPV16 infection cleared within 12 months without precancer or cancer. Controls gave blood once infection was undetectable; cases at lesion identification.

Prevalent HPV16 infections were excluded; only incident single HPV16 infections included. Findings of the study overall: It is unknown whether associations predate infection; no effector/memory or HPV-specific sorting.

Sequencing was performed with immunoSEQ multiplex PCR; in TCRdb, only in-frame clones are kept and a portion is missing. Its listing shows roughly 49,000 clones. The CDR3 spans 11 residues. The germline CDR1 and CDR2 sequences are SGHVS and FNYEAQ. As for this clone: Its antigen is unidentified. The CDR3 is cut off 3 residues early in the read; its end comes from the germline J gene.

Material: blood buffy coat. The sequence came from a woman between 18 and 69 years old with a cervical HPV16 infection that either progressed to CIN3+ or cleared (not recorded which). The V gene is TRBV7-6, the J gene TRBJ2-3; D not resolved. CDR3 in amino acids: CASSLGEAQYF. The CDR3 DNA, read in part, is TGTGCCAGCAGCTTAGGAGAGGCG.